Below are 18 T cell receptor beta chains sequenced from a single sample in a study of cytomegalovirus exposure and HLA in healthy donors (TCRdb year 2017). Libraries were made using the immunoSEQ multiplex PCR assay. The multiplex PCR relied on a mix of 60 forward primers for TCR Vbeta segments and 13 reverse primers for TCR Jbeta segments. The table comes from immuneACCESS by way of TCRdb, which keeps in-frame sequences with V and J called. Part of the clones is missing from these tables; in studies checked, under half for an unresolved V gene and the rest for unknown reasons. The sample table lists some 180,000 clones, about four fifths of them with a count of one. The leading ten clones occupy roughly 1.5% of the sample. Sequenced sample: PBMCs. The receptors were gathered from a woman between 18 and 30 years old in good health and CMV-seronegative.

A single count supports this clone. The chain recombines TRBV11-2 with TRBJ2-5; 9 bases map to TRBD1. With 5 bases clipped from V and 4 bases from J, the junction kept 5 bases outside the gene matches. The CDR3 totals 14 residues. Germline V gives CDR1 SGHAT, CDR2 FQNNGV. CDR3 nucleotide sequence: TGTGCCAGCAGCCCTGACAGGGGGGTAGAGACCCAGTACTTC. It is translated as CASSPDRGVETQYF.

The CDR3: CASSWGDSDNEQFF. The CDR3 DNA sequence: TGTGCCAGCAGCTGGGGGGACTCGGACAATGAGCAGTTCTTC. This rearrangement joins TRBV7-9 to TRBJ2-1; D might be TRBD2 (6 bases). The V gene lost 4 bases and the J gene lost 5 bases, with 12 bases spanning the gap. The CDR3 totals 14 residues. CDR1 SEHNR and CDR2 FQNEAQ come from the germline V gene (reference sequence).

J is TRBJ1-1 and V is TRBV9; D not resolved. Germline CDR1 and CDR2: SGDLS and YYNGEE. Between the trimmed V and J ends, which lost 3 bases and 4 bases, there was a span of 7 bases. The CDR3 consists of 12 residues. In nucleotides, the CDR3 is TGTGCCAGCAGCGAGAGGGCCACTGAAGCTTTCTTT. This sequence encodes CASSERATEAFF.

The gene calls are TRBV7-9 and TRBJ1-1, with 7 bases that match TRBD1. The length of the CDR3 is 15 residues. The germline V gene encodes CDR1 SEHNR and CDR2 FQNEAQ (reference sequence). The V and J ends lost 2 bases and 0 bases, in that order; junction bases with no gene match: 3. The CDR3 coding sequence is TGTGCCAGCAGCTTACCCAGGGGGGTGAACACTGAAGCTTTCTTT. Protein: CASSLPRGVNTEAFF.

V is TRBV4-3 and J is TRBJ2-3, with D possibly being TRBD1 (6 bases). The V and J ends lost 8 bases and 3 bases respectively, with 12 bases between them. In germline, CDR1 is LGHNA, CDR2 YSLEER. The CDR3 runs 13 residues. The CDR3 sequence: CASGTRGTDTQYF. As DNA, the CDR3 is TGCGCCAGCGGGACGAGGGGGACAGATACGCAGTATTTT.

This clone came up a few times. The gene calls are TRBV2 and TRBJ2-2; D is unclear. CDR3 length: 14 amino acids. Trimming cost V 3 bases and J 5 bases, with 10 bases left between them. In germline, CDR1 is SNHLY, CDR2 FYNNEI. The CDR3 reads CASSDTPSTGELFF. CDR3 in DNA: TGTGCCAGCAGTGACACGCCGAGTACCGGGGAGCTGTTTTTT.

This clone has more than one count but fewer than ten. The rearrangement joins TRBV2 to TRBJ1-2, with 12 bases matching TRBD1. The CDR3 is 17 amino acids. The V and J ends lost 7 bases and 4 bases, in that order; junction bases with no gene match: 13. CDR1 and CDR2 (germline): SNHLY, FYNNEI. The CDR3 DNA is TGTGCCAGCACCTCCACGACCGGGACAGGGGGCGGCTATGGCTACACCTTC. The encoded protein is CASTSTTGTGGGYGYTF.

A remark on this clone: Within the sample, other DNA sequences also encode this same CDR3. V gene TRBV28 combines with J gene TRBJ2-7; D is perhaps TRBD2 (5 bases). CDR3 length: 13 residues. Germline V gives CDR1 MDHEN, CDR2 SYDVKM. With 6 bases removed from V and 0 bases from J, the gap between germline ends came to 9 bases. CDR3 nucleotides: TGTGCCAGCAGCGGCGGGTACTCCTACGAGCAGTACTTC. Translation: CASSGGYSYEQYF.

The J gene is TRBJ2-1, the V gene TRBV14; 7 positions agree with TRBD2. Germline V lookup: CDR1 SGHDN, CDR2 FVKESK. The trim removed 7 bases at V and 6 bases at J, leaving 6 bases unmatched. The CDR3 sequence is 13 residues long. CDR3 sequence: CASKPGTTNEQFF. CDR3 bases: TGTGCCAGCAAACCTGGGACTACCAATGAGCAGTTCTTC.

The V call is TRBV11-1, the J call TRBJ1-4; the D is unclear. The V and J ends lost 4 bases and 8 bases respectively, with 17 bases between them. The V gene's germline CDR1 is SGHAT and CDR2 FQDESV (reference sequence). The CDR3 has 15 amino acids. CDR3 DNA sequence: TGTGCCAGCAGCTCCCCTGGACTGTTTAAAGAAAAACTGTTTTTT. Translation: CASSSPGLFKEKLFF.

The V call is TRBV6-5, the J call TRBJ2-3; TRBD1 aligns across 7 bases. CDR3 length equals 13 residues. V was pared by 6 bases and J by 3 bases, with 3 bases of the junction left unmatched. The germline V gene encodes CDR1 MNHEY and CDR2 SVGAGI. The chain's CDR3 is CASRLQGTDTQYF. The CDR3 region has the DNA TGTGCCAGCAGACTACAGGGGACAGATACGCAGTATTTT.

This chain uses TRBV7-2 with TRBJ2-1; 9 nucleotides agree with TRBD2. This CDR3 comprises 17 residues. V trimming: 5 bases; J trimming: 8 bases; junction bases outside the gene matches: 16. Germline V lookup: CDR1 SGHTA, CDR2 FQGNSA. The CDR3 DNA reads TGTGCCAGCAGCCCGCGTCGAAGGGGCGGGAGGGCCGATGAGCAGTTCTTC. This codes for CASSPRRRGGRADEQFF.

The genes are TRBV11-2 and TRBJ2-1; TRBD2 matches at 7 bases. The junction had 5 bases not matched to a gene; V was cut back by 1 base and J by 5 bases. Germline V lookup: CDR1 SGHAT, CDR2 FQNNGV. The CDR3 spans 15 residues. The CDR3 coding sequence is TGTGCCAGCAGCTTAGTAACTAGCGCGAACAATGAGCAGTTCTTC. Translated: CASSLVTSANNEQFF.

The rearrangement uses TRBV28 and TRBJ2-7; 10 positions match TRBD1. The CDR3 is 15 residues long. CDR1 and CDR2 (germline): MDHEN, SYDVKM. Germline trimming cut 4 bases from V and 3 bases from J; bases unmatched to any gene: 6. CDR3 nucleotide sequence: TGTGCCAGCAGTTATGAGGGGACAGGGGTCTACGAGCAGTACTTC. Its protein product is CASSYEGTGVYEQYF.

The J gene is TRBJ1-6, the V gene TRBV5-6; 8 bases fit TRBD1. CDR3 length equals 19 residues. J was trimmed by 6 bases and V by 4 bases; bases with no gene match: 18. The germline V gene encodes CDR1 SGHDT and CDR2 YYEEEE. Here the CDR3 DNA reads TGTGCCAGCAGCAGGAGAAGCGGACAGGGAGTCCTACTTAATTCACCCCTCCACTTT. Protein sequence: CASSRRSGQGVLLNSPLHF.

This chain links TRBV7-9 with TRBJ2-7, with a tentative D call TRBD2 (5 bases). The CDR3 totals 12 residues. The V gene's germline CDR1 is SEHNR and CDR2 FQNEAQ (reference sequence). V lost 5 bases and J 3 bases, leaving 8 bases between the germline ends. CDR3 sequence: CASSREGYEQYV. In DNA, the CDR3 is TGTGCCAGCAGCCGAGAGGGCTACGAGCAGTACGTC.

J is TRBJ2-7 and V is TRBV5-4; D ambiguous. Germline V gene data show CDR1 as SGHNT and CDR2 as YYREEE (reference sequence). Deletions cut 0 bases from V and 3 bases from J, with 13 bases between. The CDR3 length is 15 residues. In nucleotides, the CDR3 is TGTGCCAGCAGCTTGGCCCAGAAAACAAACTACGAGCAGTACTTC. This codes for CASSLAQKTNYEQYF. The entire variable domain, with the rest obtained from reference TRBV5-4 and TRBJ2-7, is as follows: ETGVTQSPTHLIKTRGQQVTLRCSSQSGHNTVSWYQQALGQGPQFIFQYYREEENGRGNFPPRFSGLQFPNYSSELNVNALELDDSALYLCASSLAQKTNYEQYFGPGTRLTVT.

The V call is TRBV5-4, the J call TRBJ2-7, with D perhaps TRBD2 (6 bases). Between the trimmed V and J ends, which lost 4 bases and 2 bases, there was a span of 22 bases. Germline V gives CDR1 SGHNT, CDR2 YYREEE (reference sequence). The CDR3 length is 17 residues. CDR3 loop: CASSPGLDQVPPYEQYF. The DNA for the CDR3 is TGTGCCAGCAGCCCGGGACTTGACCAAGTTCCTCCCTACGAGCAGTACTTC.